This T cell receptor beta chain was sequenced during a study of CD8+CD57+ T cells in acquired aplastic anemia (dated by TCRdb to between 2018 and 2020). With regard to the full study: On average, sorted CD4+ and CD8+ cells yielded around 3.4 ug of extracted DNA, with a range of about 0.19 to 30 ug. An average of approximately 10 million reads for CD4+ cells and 11 million or so reads for CD8+ cells was obtained from healthy donor samples. The research as a whole found: Patients and healthy controls showed no significant difference in CD8+ Simpson's diversity (P=0.060). Around 28 CD8+ CDR3 sequences were found to be shared between patients and controls, but these sequences appeared to be highly expressed in patients and within the immunodominant clones of the patients.

TCR beta VDJ combination and CDR3 sequence profiling used genomic DNA as the template. TCR repertoire sequencing was run on an Illumina HiSeq 2000. The paper's data handling went like this. TRBV/TRBJ rearrangement plots, CDR3 size and DJ length profiles, and Simpson's diversity index were used to evaluate the repertoires. Whichever DNA sequence was most abundant in the deep sequencing data was defined as the immunodominant clone. CDR3 amino acid sequences were checked for sharing across subjects and were also compared against the VDJdb database and published repertoires. TCRdb ran its own pipeline on the public reads, namely fastp trimming at Q25 and MiXCR clone calling, and kept in-frame beta chains. Each entry merges the rows of one CDR3 protein and shows their most common DNA and genes. The V and J calls were determined by TCRdb, not by the authors. This sample holds 400,000 to 450,000 distinct CDR3 sequences; just under 70% were observed only once. 4% of the sample goes to the ten largest clones.

The study deep-sequenced TCR repertoires of sorted CD4+ and CD8+ blood T cells from severe aplastic anemia patients and healthy subjects. Ficoll-Paque density gradient centrifugation was used to isolate peripheral blood mononuclear cells. CD4+ and CD8+ T cells were sorted by FACS or magnetic beads before DNA extraction. Inclusive of the bounding cysteine and phenylalanine, the CDR3 is 18 residues long. The read is trimmed to its CDR3 DNA, 54 bases read in frame from base 1. V trim: 5 bases; J trim: 4 bases; unmatched bases: 17. Comments on this clonotype: No cognate antigen has been identified for it. There are no base qualities to consult, and no much larger clone falls within one base.

The rearranged chain carries TRBV12-3 or TRBV12-4 and TRBJ2-1, with TRBD2 matching 7 junction bases. This sequence was found in a human donor in good health, serving as a control. The sample consisted of sorted CD4+, CD8+, or CD8+CD57+ T cells (not recorded which) from PBMCs. CDR3 loop: CASSPGASGDSSYNEQFF. The nucleotide sequence reads as follows: TGTGCCAGCAGTCCCGGGGCTAGCGGCGACTCCTCTTACAATGAGCAGTTCTTC.